Listed below are T cell receptor beta chains from one sample, sequenced in a study of TIL therapy for anti-PD-1-resistant metastatic lung cancer. Generated by immunoSEQ multiplex PCR, the TCRdb table keeps only in-frame clones and is missing some. This table holds some 45,000 clones, approximately 83% found once. The starting material was blood, obtained at baseline. The receptors were sampled from a person between 25 and 79 years old with non-small cell lung cancer. The CDR3 runs from the conserved cysteine through the conserved F or W. The D gene is left open where the match is weak. Not all rows give a size; the values are once, few, many and, for expanded clones, a class.

V	D	size	J	DNA	CDR3
TRBV18	TRBD2	-	TRBJ2-1	TGTGCCAGCTCACCCCGAACAGGGACTAGCGGGAGGGCCTATGAGCAGTTCTTC	CASSPRTGTSGRAYEQFF
TRBV19	-	once	TRBJ1-1	TGTGCCAGTAGTATAGATCGGACAAAAGAAGCTTTCTTT	CASSIDRTKEAFF
TRBV27	TRBD2	-	TRBJ2-1	TGTGCCAGCAGTTTAAGACTAGCGGCTTACAATGAGCAGTTCTTC	CASSLRLAAYNEQFF
TRBV20-1	TRBD2	-	TRBJ2-2	TGCAGTGCTAGTCATCAGGGACTAGCGGGAGGGTCCGGGGAGCTGTTTTTT	CSASHQGLAGGSGELFF
TRBV7-2	-	-	TRBJ2-3	TGTGCCAGCATGGGGCGTTGGGACACAGATACGCAGTATTTT	CASMGRWDTDTQYF
TRBV27	-	-	TRBJ1-5	TGTGCCAGCAGTTTACAGGGACGGATTCAGCCCCAGCATTTT	CASSLQGRIQPQHF
TRBV6-5	TRBD1	-	TRBJ2-7	TGTGCCAGCACTCTGGGACAGGTCAACTACGAGCAGTACTTC	CASTLGQVNYEQYF
TRBV24-1	TRBD1	-	TRBJ2-3	TGTGCCACCAGTGACACCGGGACAGGGGGCTTCATCACAGATACGCAGTATTTT	CATSDTGTGGFITDTQYF
TRBV5-1	-	-	TRBJ2-3	TGCGCCAGCAGCACCGCGGGGTGGCGCACAGATACGCAGTATTTT	CASSTAGWRTDTQYF
TRBV11-2	TRBD1	-	TRBJ2-1	TGTGCCAGCAGCCTCAGACAGGGTCTAGGGAATGAGCAGTTCTTC	CASSLRQGLGNEQFF
TRBV5-4	-	-	TRBJ2-1	TGTGCCAGCAGCTTTGCGGTGAATGAGCAGTTCTTC	CASSFAVNEQFF
TRBV7-2	TRBD2	-	TRBJ2-1	TGTGCCAGCAGCCCCAGCGGGAGCTCCTACAATGAGCAGTTCTTC	CASSPSGSSYNEQFF
TRBV7-9	TRBD1	few	TRBJ2-7	TGTGCCAGCAGCTTAGGGGACAGTTACGAGCAGTACTTC	CASSLGDSYEQYF
TRBV7-8	-	-	TRBJ2-1	TGTGCCAGCAGCCGGTCCACTCCCGGGTGGCAGTTCTTC	CASSRSTPGWQFF
TRBV18	TRBD2	-	TRBJ2-1	TGTGCCAGCTCACCGTACGGGACTAGCGGGAACAATGAGCAGTTCTTC	CASSPYGTSGNNEQFF
TRBV4-3	-	-	TRBJ2-7	TGCGCCAGCAGCCGAGGGGTTTTTTATGACGAGCAGTACTTC	CASSRGVFYDEQYF
TRBV30	-	-	TRBJ2-3	TGTGCCTGGGGACGGGGTGGCACAGATACGCAGTATTTT	CAWGRGGTDTQYF
TRBV27	TRBD2	-	TRBJ2-2	TGTGCCAGCAGTTTGACTAGCGGGAGGCCGCTGAACACCGGGGAGCTGTTTTTT	CASSLTSGRPLNTGELFF
TRBV7-7	TRBD2	-	TRBJ2-7	TGTGCCAGCAGCCCCAGCGGGGGTGGCGAGCAGTACTTC	CASSPSGGGEQYF
TRBV4-3	TRBD1	few	TRBJ1-3	TGCGCCAGCAGCCAACTTCCCGGGACAGGGAAAGCCTCTGGAAACACCATATATTTT	CASSQLPGTGKASGNTIYF
TRBV25-1	TRBD2	-	TRBJ2-4	TGTGCCAGCAGTGGGGGGGGCATTCAGTACTTC	CASSGGGIQYF
TRBV7-2	-	-	TRBJ2-7	TGTGCCAGCAGCTTAAGGCTCCGTCGGGGATTTGAGAAATTCGGCGAGCAGTACTTC	CASSLRLRRGFEKFGEQYF
TRBV5-5	-	-	TRBJ2-1	TGTGCCACCCTTAGCGGGACAGGGACACACAATGAGCAGTTCTTC	CATLSGTGTHNEQFF
TRBV6-1	-	-	TRBJ1-6	TGTGCCAGCAGTGAAGGAAAGGGAGGTTCACCCCTCCACTTT	CASSEGKGGSPLHF
TRBV4-2	-	-	TRBJ2-2	TGTGCCAGCAGCCAAGTGCCAGGGTGGGAGAGCACCGGGGAGCTGTTTTTT	CASSQVPGWESTGELFF
TRBV5-6	TRBD1	few	TRBJ1-2	TGTGCCAGCAGCCTAGCACCGGGACAGAACTATGGCTACACCTTC	CASSLAPGQNYGYTF
TRBV11-2	-	-	TRBJ1-2	TGTGCCAGCGCTACAAATAACTATGGCTACACCTTC	CASATNNYGYTF
TRBV10-3	-	once	TRBJ2-1	TGTGCCATCAGCGCTGGAGCCTACAATGAGCAGTTCTTC	CAISAGAYNEQFF
TRBV24-1	-	-	TRBJ1-2	TGTGCCACCCCGGGGGACGAGGGGAACTATGGCTACACCTTC	CATPGDEGNYGYTF